A selection of T cell receptor beta chains follows, all from one sample in a study of control samples from healthy donors and cancer patients. The method was immunoSEQ multiplex PCR; TCRdb's version includes in-frame clones alone and lacks a portion of them. Of tens of thousands of clones listed, around 90% are singletons. The sample was PBMCs. Source of these receptors: a man aged 55 to 69 with colorectal cancer. CDR3s leave out the opening cysteine and the closing phenylalanine or tryptophan. Fields, in order: V gene, J gene, CDR3 protein.

>TRBV4-1|TRBJ1-5
ASSHGTGGRNQPQH
>TRBV18|TRBJ2-2
ASSSLRGSDTGELF
>TRBV30|TRBJ1-5
AWGDSLNQPQH
>TRBV18|TRBJ1-5
ASSPPTGGRQPQH
>TRBV6-5|TRBJ2-5
ASSSVGETQY
>TRBV6-6|TRBJ1-2
ASSYSYSFGGNGYT
>TRBV21-1|TRBJ2-2
ASSIKAGSRKNTGELF
>TRBV20-1|TRBJ1-2
SAGGDSPYGYT
>TRBV6-5|TRBJ2-7
ASRSAGSYEQY
>TRBV6-1|TRBJ2-7
ASSEDRGVDEQY
>TRBV29-1|TRBJ1-1
SCDPSGTEAF
>TRBV5-1|TRBJ1-1
ASSAGVTGTEAF
>TRBV27|TRBJ2-1
ASSPDNNEQF
>TRBV28|TRBJ2-7
ASRGPSSYEQY
>TRBV2|TRBJ2-1
ASTLPPAEQF
>TRBV7-9|TRBJ2-7
ASSRGLAGDPYEQY
>TRBV19|TRBJ2-3
ASSIDVFTDTQY
>TRBV6-1|TRBJ1-5
ASSEGGGWGNQPQH
>TRBV27|TRBJ2-2
ASKETNPGPGMGRTGELF
>TRBV5-4|TRBJ1-1
ASSVGQTQNTEAF
>TRBV28|TRBJ1-3
ASSLRGGRPHHSGNTIY
>TRBV6-6|TRBJ1-2
ASTPLRDRQSGY
>TRBV28|TRBJ1-4
ASSLDRENEKLF
>TRBV12-3/TRBV12-4|TRBJ2-5
ASSLARETQY
>TRBV2|TRBJ1-5
ASSLRQGDSQPQH
>TRBV10-3|TRBJ1-3
AIRDSSGNTIY
>TRBV2|TRBJ2-7
ASSGTGGGEQY
>TRBV5-1|TRBJ2-1
ASSIGQGAFEQF
>TRBV6-5|TRBJ2-2
ASLGQGDTGELF
>TRBV5-6|TRBJ2-7
ASSLQGGSYEQY
>TRBV20-1|TRBJ2-1
SASAYNEQF
>TRBV7-2|TRBJ1-5
ASTHRTGDQPQH
>TRBV5-1|TRBJ1-1
ASSLGTGGNMGTEAF
>TRBV3-1/TRBV3-2|TRBJ1-1
ASSQRDRMNTEAF
>TRBV5-1|TRBJ1-2
ASSPGRLSLDYGYT
>TRBV5-6|TRBJ2-5
ASSLSDTIRGLQETQY
>TRBV7-3|TRBJ2-1
ASARGSSYNEQF
>TRBV15|TRBJ1-5
ATSRGGGDLSRD
>TRBV6-5|TRBJ1-2
ASSYSRADPYGYT
>TRBV6-6|TRBJ1-6
ASSLPQTRNSPLH
>TRBV7-9|TRBJ2-1
ASSPGRDRGLSEQF
>TRBV7-3|TRBJ2-3
ASSPTTTDTQY
>TRBV24-1|TRBJ2-2
ATSDLGQGNTGELF
>TRBV4-1|TRBJ1-5
ASSHVGTPVSNQPQH
>TRBV9|TRBJ1-5
ASSNRTGWSGKPQH
>TRBV3-1/TRBV3-2|TRBJ1-6
ASKEGVDLGSPLH
>TRBV10-2|TRBJ2-2
ASSGGPGGELF
>TRBV6-4|TRBJ2-3
ASRTPSSGGRSDTQY